This TCR beta chain was documented in a study of prognosis after radiotherapy for stage I lung cancer. Broader study findings: Among patients who developed distant metastases, Shannon entropy after stereotactic body radiation therapy was lower.

The CDR3 runs 13 residues. CDR1 and CDR2 from the germline V gene are KGHSH and LQKENI. V gave up 2 bases and J gave up 1 base, with 5 bases separating them. The TCR beta CDR3 region was amplified from genomic DNA, with two rounds of multiplex PCR being used for the amplification. Amplification during the initial PCR round employed primers specific to each TRBV and TRBJ gene. MiXCR, run by TCRdb on the multiplex PCR reads, gives a single entry per CDR3 protein. Of tens of thousands of distinct CDR3 sequences listed, under 60% are singletons. This clonotype occurred many times. Its target is unknown. V is TRBV18 and J is TRBJ2-5, with unresolved D. The TCR was taken from a donor aged 50 or older with non-small cell lung cancer. Sample: PBMCs, taken before or after stereotactic body radiation therapy (not recorded which). The CDR3 DNA follows: TGTGCCAGCTCACCAGGTGTCCAAGAGACCCAGTACTTC. It specifies CASSPGVQETQYF.